This T cell receptor (beta chain) came from a study of CD8 T cells in ankylosing spondylitis. Study-wide results and limits: Within ankylosing spondylitis blood, a TCR beta motif made up of seven or eight highly homologous variants appeared to be characteristic. Matched ankylosing spondylitis synovial fluid reportedly contained a significantly enriched population of disease-linked clones.

Libraries for TCR beta were made by quantitative 5'-RACE with molecular barcodes. TCRdb passed the 5' RACE reads through MiXCR, listing each CDR3 protein once. The data show some 450,000 distinct CDR3 sequences, over 15% seen once. The length of the CDR3 is 16 residues. CDR1 and CDR2 from the germline V gene are LGHNA and YNFKEQ. The V and J ends lost 0 bases and 5 bases respectively, with 16 bases between them. On this clonotype: The target antigen is unknown.

This sequence joins TRBV4-2 and TRBJ1-1, with D perhaps matching TRBD1 (6 bases). This clonotype originated in a male donor with ankylosing spondylitis. The sample was blood, either unsorted or a sorted T cell fraction (not recorded which). The CDR3 DNA sequence: TGTGCCAGCAGCCAAGAGATTTCAGGGGTGAGGACTGAAGCTTTCTTT. Its translation: CASSQEISGVRTEAFF.